The 21 T cell receptor beta chains listed next were all sequenced from one sample in a study of ipilimumab plus nivolumab after autologous stem cell transplantation. This table comes from immunoSEQ multiplex PCR, and its TCRdb copy is limited to in-frame clones, with some not included. Here the sample spans fewer than 15,000 clones, about three quarters being singletons. Sequencing was performed on PBMCs, taken in a trial of ipilimumab plus nivolumab as post-transplant consolidation. All receptors come from a male donor with diffuse large B-cell lymphoma.

This chain uses TRBV5-1 with TRBJ2-7; D is unclear. V was cut by 0 bases and J by 4 bases, with 5 bases left in between. Germline V gene lookup returns CDR1 SGHRS and CDR2 YFSETQ. There are 12 residues in the CDR3. The CDR3 spells CASSLDRYEQYF. CDR3 nucleotide sequence: TGCGCCAGCAGCTTGGACAGATACGAGCAGTACTTC. The whole variable domain, remainder taken from reference TRBV5-1 and TRBJ2-7, is KAGVTQTPRYLIKTRGQQVTLSCSPISGHRSVSWYQQTPGQGLQFLFEYFSETQRNKGNFPGRFSGRQFSNSRSEMNVSTLELGDSALYLCASSLDRYEQYFGPGTRLTVT.

As for this clone: Other DNA variants within this sample encode the same CDR3. CDR3 loop: CASGDRGYYGYTF. The CDR3 coding sequence is TGTGCTAGTGGGGACAGGGGGTACTATGGCTACACCTTC. The gene calls are TRBV12-5 and TRBJ1-2; TRBD1 agrees at 10 bases. The CDR3 sequence is 13 residues long. V dropped 6 bases and J dropped 3; count of bases not matched to a gene: 1. Germline-derived CDR1 and CDR2 are LGHNT and FRNRAP.

This chain links TRBV25-1 with TRBJ2-1, with 11 bases matching TRBD2. This CDR3 has 18 residues. The V gene end was trimmed by 3 bases and the J gene end by 0 bases; junction bases not matched to a gene: 7. Germline-derived CDR1 and CDR2 are MGHDK and SYGVNS. The CDR3 DNA reads as TGTGCCAGCAGTGATCCCACTAGCGGGGGAAGCTCCTACAATGAGCAGTTCTTC. Its translation: CASSDPTSGGSSYNEQFF.

This rearrangement joins TRBV15 to TRBJ1-1; possible D gene TRBD1, 6 bases. Trimming left V 4 bases short and J 2 bases short, with 17 bases between. This CDR3 is built from 16 residues. CDR1 LNHNV and CDR2 YYDKDF come from the germline V gene (reference sequence). CDR3 region: CATSKGAGHENTEAFF. The CDR3 DNA is TGTGCCACCAGCAAGGGCGCGGGACACGAAAACACTGAAGCTTTCTTT.

The chain recombines TRBV7-9 with TRBJ1-2; TRBD1 matches at 8 bases. Germline-derived CDR1 and CDR2 are SEHNR and FQNEAQ (reference sequence). Unmatched junction bases numbered 6, after V lost 1 base and J lost 8 bases. The CDR3 contains 14 residues. The DNA of the CDR3 is TGTGCCAGCAGCTTAGGCACAGGGGGTGGAGGCTACACCTTC. This codes for CASSLGTGGGGYTF.

The genes are TRBV5-1 and TRBJ2-7; D is unresolved. CDR3 length: 13 residues. V was pared by 3 bases and J by 4 bases, with 11 bases between. CDR1 SGHRS and CDR2 YFSETQ come from the germline V gene. CDR3: CASSSSKGYEQYF. The CDR3 coding sequence is TGCGCCAGCAGCTCCTCAAAAGGGTACGAGCAGTACTTC.

This chain joins TRBV30 and TRBJ1-1; a weak D match, TRBD1 (5 bases). Trimming pared 2 bases from V and 1 base from J, leaving 14 bases between. Germline CDR1 reads GTSNPN; CDR2 reads SVGIG (reference sequence). The CDR3 sequence is 15 residues long. The CDR3 region has the DNA TGTGCCTGGAGTTCACGACAGACTTGGAACACTGAAGCTTTCTTT. Encoded protein: CAWSSRQTWNTEAFF.

The CDR3 spells CASSPLRGQETQYF. DNA of the CDR3: TGTGCCAGCTCCCCTTTAAGAGGTCAAGAGACCCAGTACTTC. The chain couples TRBV18 to TRBJ2-5; D gene uncertain. Germline V lookup: CDR1 KGHSH, CDR2 LQKENI. V dropped 6 bases and J dropped 2 bases, with 13 bases sitting between them. CDR3 length: 14 amino acids.

The genes are TRBV11-3 and TRBJ1-4; D uncertain. The CDR3 is 14 amino acids. Trimming pared 1 base from V and 8 bases from J, leaving 11 bases between. Germline values: CDR1 SGHNT, CDR2 YENEEA. CDR3 DNA: TGTGCCAGCAGCTTAGTCCCCGCCGGGGAAAAACTGTTTTTT. The encoded protein is CASSLVPAGEKLFF.

The chain links TRBV7-6 to TRBJ2-7; D remains ambiguous. The CDR3 covers 15 residues. The germline V gene has CDR1 SGHVS and CDR2 FNYEAQ. V was clipped by 0 bases and J by 2 bases, with 11 bases between them. CDR3 DNA: TGTGCCAGCAGCTTAGCGCCAGACAAGACCTACGAGCAGTACTTC. Protein product: CASSLAPDKTYEQYF. The full variable domain, rest sourced from reference TRBV7-6 and TRBJ2-7, is GAGVSQSPRYKVTKRGQDVALRCDPISGHVSLYWYRQALGQGPEFLTYFNYEAQQDKSGLPNDRFSAERPEGSISTLTIQRTEQRDSAMYRCASSLAPDKTYEQYFGPGTRLTVT.

The chain combines TRBV29-1 with TRBJ2-1; 7 positions match TRBD2. Trimming removed 3 bases from V and 7 bases from J; junction bases left unmatched: 15. The CDR3 sequence is 16 residues long. CDR1 and CDR2 from the germline V gene are SQVTM and ANQGSEA. The CDR3 region has the DNA TGCAGCGTTGATGGTCATCGGCGGGAGCGAGTTAATGAGCAGTTCTTC. Translation gives CSVDGHRRERVNEQFF.

This rearrangement joins TRBV11-3 to TRBJ2-2; D is uncertain. Trimming cost V 2 bases and J 13 bases, with 8 bases left between them. Per the germline V gene, CDR1 is SGHNT and CDR2 is YENEEA. The CDR3 spans 11 residues. Written as DNA, the CDR3 is TGTGCCAGCAGCTTAAGGATGGGGCTGTTTTTT. Translated: CASSLRMGLFF.

This chain joins TRBV5-6 and TRBJ2-1; 9 bases line up with TRBD2. Germline V CDR1 and CDR2: SGHDT, YYEEEE. CDR3 size: 15 residues. Losses at the gene ends were 2 bases for V and 3 bases for J; bases not matched to a gene: 3. CDR3 in DNA: TGTGCCAGCAGCTTTCTAGCGGGACGCTACAATGAGCAGTTCTTC. Its translation: CASSFLAGRYNEQFF.

The chain joins TRBV6-1 to TRBJ2-3, with 7 positions matching TRBD2. J was trimmed by 4 bases and V by 4 bases; bases with no gene match: 8. The CDR3 extends over 15 amino acids. Germline CDR1 reads MNHNS; CDR2 reads SASEGT. CDR3 loop: CASSVDGLVADTQYF. CDR3 in DNA: TGTGCCAGCAGTGTAGACGGACTAGTGGCAGATACGCAGTATTTT.

The chain carries TRBV6-5 and TRBJ1-1, with D possibly matching TRBD1 (6 bases). CDR1 and CDR2 (germline): MNHEY, SVGAGI. V was cut by 6 bases and J by 1 base, with 12 bases left in between. This CDR3 region has 14 residues. CDR3 sequence: CASRPGTRNTEAFF. The CDR3 DNA sequence: TGTGCCAGCAGGCCCGGGACACGGAACACTGAAGCTTTCTTT.

The genes are TRBV30 and TRBJ1-2, with 7 nucleotides matching TRBD1. CDR3 length equals 13 residues. CDR1 GTSNPN and CDR2 SVGIG come from the germline V gene (reference sequence). J gave up 12 bases and V 0 bases, and 10 bases lay outside the gene matches. CDR3: CAWSVSSTGRNTF. The CDR3 nucleotides are TGTGCCTGGAGTGTGTCATCGACAGGGAGGAACACCTTC.

The CDR3: CASSQAGLAEVYNEQFF. CDR3 DNA: TGCGCCAGCAGCCAAGCCGGACTAGCGGAAGTCTACAATGAGCAGTTCTTC. The chain couples TRBV4-1 to TRBJ2-1, with TRBD2 matching 10 bases. The V gene's germline CDR1 is MGHRA and CDR2 YSYEKL. Unmatched junction bases numbered 6, after V lost 1 base and J lost 3 bases. This CDR3 comprises 17 residues.

The chain is built from TRBV7-9 and TRBJ1-4; tentatively, D is TRBD1 (5 bases). Germline lookup yields CDR1 SEHNR and CDR2 FQNEAQ (reference sequence). V lost 2 bases to trimming and J lost 7 bases, with 17 bases between them. The CDR3 consists of 16 residues. The CDR3 loop is CASSLYLGRAGEKLFF. In DNA, the CDR3 is TGTGCCAGCAGCTTATACCTCGGCAGGGCGGGTGAAAAACTGTTTTTT.

The rearrangement joins TRBV10-3 to TRBJ1-1; no clear D. Trimming pared 0 bases from V and 1 base from J, leaving 12 bases between. The CDR3 extends over 16 amino acids. Germline V gives CDR1 ENHRY, CDR2 SYGVKD. The CDR3 coding sequence is TGTGCCATCAGTGAGTCGAAGTTCACCGGGAACACTGAAGCTTTCTTT. Translation gives CAISESKFTGNTEAFF.

The V gene is TRBV18, the J gene TRBJ2-6; the D gene is possibly TRBD2 (5 bases). V was pared by 6 bases and J by 2 bases, with 8 bases between. There are 14 residues in the CDR3. Germline CDR1 and CDR2: KGHSH and LQKENI. The CDR3 DNA is TGTGCCAGCTCGCCGGGGACTGGGGCCAACGTCCTGACTTTC. Translated: CASSPGTGANVLTF.

V usage is TRBV30 and J usage is TRBJ1-4; perhaps TRBD1 as D (5 bases). The CDR3 covers 16 residues. The germline V gene has CDR1 GTSNPN and CDR2 SVGIG (reference sequence). The ends were cut back, 0 bases at V and 1 base at J, with 12 bases in the middle. CDR3 amino acids: CAWSVQSGGTNEKLFF. The CDR3 DNA sequence: TGTGCCTGGAGTGTACAGTCTGGGGGAACTAATGAAAAACTGTTTTTT.